Below, 15 T cell receptor beta chains from the same sample are listed, as sequenced in a study of cytomegalovirus exposure and HLA in healthy donors. The PCR was carried out with 60 Vbeta primers and 13 Jbeta primers. Generated by immunoSEQ multiplex PCR, the TCRdb table keeps only in-frame clones and is missing some. The sample yields about 150,000 clones, roughly 86% seen once. Input material: PBMCs. All receptors derive from a girl aged 5-17 years in good health and CMV-seropositive.

The chain links TRBV4-1 to TRBJ2-5, with D perhaps TRBD1 (5 bases). This CDR3 contains 15 residues. In germline, CDR1 is MGHRA, CDR2 YSYEKL. Trimming left V 11 bases short and J 5 bases short, with 24 bases between. The DNA for the CDR3 is TGCGCCCCCAAGGCAGCCACGAACAGGTCGGAGACCCAGTACTTC. Its protein is CAPKAATNRSETQYF.

This chain joins TRBV6-1 and TRBJ2-5, with TRBD1 identical over 8 bases. V lost 8 bases and J lost 4; bases outside the gene matches: 12. The CDR3 spans 15 residues. The V gene's germline CDR1 is MNHNS and CDR2 SASEGT. CDR3 coding DNA: TGTGCCAGCGGTCTGGACAGGGTAGTAGGAGAGACCCAGTACTTC. It specifies CASGLDRVVGETQYF.

The CDR3: CASSIQGIVDTEAFF. CDR3 DNA sequence: TGTGCCAGTAGTATTCAGGGTATAGTGGACACTGAAGCTTTCTTT. The chain employs TRBV19 and TRBJ1-1; tentatively, D is TRBD1 (5 bases). The CDR3 covers 15 residues. V lost 3 bases and J 3 bases, leaving 14 bases between the germline ends. In germline, CDR1 is LNHDA, CDR2 SQIVND (reference sequence).

The chain couples TRBV5-1 to TRBJ1-2; 8 bases match TRBD1. V was pared by 4 bases and J by 7 bases, with 15 bases of the junction left unmatched. Germline loops: CDR1 SGHRS, CDR2 YFSETQ. This CDR3 contains 16 residues. The CDR3 here is CASSPLTAGGGSGYTF. The CDR3 nucleotides are TGCGCCAGCAGCCCCCTAACAGCAGGGGGCGGTAGTGGCTACACCTTC.

The rearrangement links TRBV13 to TRBJ2-3; 12 bases map to TRBD2. This CDR3 spans 18 amino acids. CDR1 PRHDT and CDR2 FYEKMQ come from the germline V gene (reference sequence). The V gene end was trimmed by 0 bases and the J gene end by 1 base; junction bases not matched to a gene: 5. CDR3 loop: CASSLGLLAGGRTDTQYF. The CDR3 bases are TGTGCCAGCAGCTTAGGGCTGCTAGCGGGGGGGCGCACAGATACGCAGTATTTT.

The chain combines TRBV9 with TRBJ2-7; the match to TRBD2 covers 11 bases. CDR3 length: 17 amino acids. Germline CDR1 and CDR2: SGDLS and YYNGEE. The V segment lost 0 bases and the J segment 2 bases; nucleotides outside the gene matches: 7. The CDR3 reads CASSVAPSGGPPYEQYF. The CDR3 DNA reads TGTGCCAGCAGCGTAGCTCCTAGCGGGGGGCCTCCCTACGAGCAGTACTTC.

The genes are TRBV5-1 and TRBJ1-1, with 10 bases fitting TRBD1. The CDR3 runs 15 residues. Germline V gives CDR1 SGHRS, CDR2 YFSETQ. The V segment lost 4 bases and the J segment 1 base; nucleotides outside the gene matches: 4. CDR3 residues: CASSTRTGGNTEAFF. The CDR3 DNA sequence: TGCGCCAGCAGCACTCGGACAGGGGGGAACACTGAAGCTTTCTTT.

There are a few counts of this clone. The chain has TRBV6-6 and TRBJ1-5; D is uncertain. Germline CDR1 reads MNHNY; CDR2 reads SVGAGI (reference sequence). The ends were cut back, 5 bases at V and 4 bases at J, with 6 bases in the middle. The CDR3 loop spans 12 amino acids. CDR3 sequence reads: CASSRTNQPQHF. DNA of the CDR3: TGTGCCAGCAGTCGTACTAATCAGCCCCAGCATTTT.

The rearrangement joins TRBV5-4 to TRBJ1-1, with 8 bases that match TRBD1. Germline CDR1 SGHNT, CDR2 YYREEE (reference sequence). V trimming: 1 base; J trimming: 8 bases; junction bases outside the gene matches: 4. The CDR3 extends over 13 amino acids. CDR3 nucleotides: TGTGCCAGCAGCTTGTCCCGGGACAGGGAAGCTTTCTTT. It specifies CASSLSRDREAFF.

The chain has TRBV18 and TRBJ1-5; D gene ambiguous. There are 15 residues in the CDR3. Trimming took off 3 bases at V and 0 bases at J, with 9 bases between the two ends. Germline CDR1 and CDR2: KGHSH and LQKENI. In DNA form, the CDR3 reads TGTGCCAGCTCACCCGTCCGGGATAGCAATCAGCCCCAGCATTTT. It is translated as CASSPVRDSNQPQHF.

The rearrangement uses TRBV4-1 and TRBJ2-7, with 7 bases identical to TRBD2. The germline CDR1 and CDR2 sequences are MGHRA and YSYEKL. The junction had 3 bases not matched to a gene; V was cut back by 1 base and J by 0 bases. The CDR3 is made up of 15 amino acids. The chain's CDR3 is CASSQGTGGSYEQYF. The CDR3 region has the DNA TGCGCCAGCAGCCAAGGGACGGGGGGCTCCTACGAGCAGTACTTC.

Here the CDR3 reads CASSFPLLNEKLFF. Written as DNA, the CDR3 is TGTGCCAGCAGCTTCCCCCTCTTGAATGAAAAACTGTTTTTT. The J gene is TRBJ1-4, the V gene TRBV11-2; no definite D call. This CDR3 contains 14 residues. CDR1 and CDR2 from the germline V gene are SGHAT and FQNNGV. V dropped 3 bases and J dropped 5 bases, with 10 bases sitting between them.

Points on this clone: The same CDR3 is also encoded by other DNA sequences in this sample. The rearrangement uses TRBV11-2 and TRBJ2-7; D is uncertain. The CDR3 is 12 residues long. V was pared by 5 bases and J by 3 bases, with 8 bases between. Germline CDR1 SGHAT, CDR2 FQNNGV. Here the CDR3 DNA reads TGTGCCAGCAGCCCTCCTAGCTACGAGCAGTACTTC. Translation gives CASSPPSYEQYF.

J is TRBJ2-7 and V is TRBV6-5, with D perhaps matching TRBD2 (5 bases). V was trimmed by 6 bases and J by 5 bases, leaving 17 bases between them. CDR3 length: 14 amino acids. Germline CDR1 reads MNHEY; CDR2 reads SVGAGI. CDR3 coding DNA: TGTGCCAGCAGACGGGGAACACCCAAGGACGAGCAGTACTTC. Encoded protein: CASRRGTPKDEQYF.

V gene TRBV7-8 combines with J gene TRBJ1-6; unclear D gene. V dropped 1 base and J dropped 9 bases, with 7 bases sitting between them. Germline V gene lookup returns CDR1 SGHVS and CDR2 FQNEAQ. CDR3 length: 13 amino acids. The CDR3 bases are TGTGCCAGCAGCTTAGGTCGGGTTTCACCCCTCCACTTT. Encoded protein: CASSLGRVSPLHF.